This T cell receptor beta chain comes out of a study of T cells in localized non-small cell lung cancer. The study's findings and limits: Patients showing higher blood T cell density tended to see longer overall survival. The appearance of a median about 62 of the top 100 tumor clones was seen in adjacent lung.

With regard to this clone: Its matching antigen is unknown.

The table came from immunoSEQ multiplex PCR; TCRdb's copy has only in-frame clones and leaves some out. The table has around 64,000 clones, about 89% seen once. The source is a man between 40 and 75 years old with stage I lung adenocarcinoma. Specimen: peripheral blood, collected before any cancer treatment.

The CDR3 protein is CASSLVRGELFF. In DNA form, the CDR3 reads TGTGCCAGCAGCTTAGTCCGCGGGGAGCTGTTTTTT. The chain couples TRBV7-8 to TRBJ2-2, with D uncertain. CDR1 and CDR2 from the germline V gene are SGHVS and FQNEAQ. This CDR3 has 12 amino acids. Trimming removed 1 base from V and 7 bases from J, with 4 bases in between.